The clone carrying this T cell receptor (beta chain) was counted only a few times. Its matching antigen is unknown. The sample is drawn from a study of T cell repertoires in cytomegalovirus infection. Across the whole study: Shared public TCR beta signatures pointed to both CMV infection and a matching HLA type. Points from the study as a whole: CMV carriers with the relevant HLA were identified by cumulative public TCR beta family frequency. In two of eight donors, the top clonotype was HLA-C-restricted CMV-specific.

Each CDR3 protein is one row after TCRdb ran MiXCR on the reads. Of roughly 630,000 distinct CDR3 sequences listed, about 24% are singletons. The clonotype was recovered from a human donor in good health (CMV status not recorded). Some clones in this sample may be carry-over from other donors' samples. The material sequenced was CD8+ T cells from PBMCs.

The CDR3 sequence: CASSIREGLTYEQYF. CDR3 DNA: TGTGCCAGTAGTATTCGAGAAGGGCTAACCTACGAGCAGTACTTC. The chain recombines TRBV19 with TRBJ2-7; no clear D. The ends were cut back, 3 bases at V and 2 bases at J, with 14 bases in the middle. Germline V gene sequence: CDR1 LNHDA, CDR2 SQIVND (reference sequence). The CDR3 extends over 15 amino acids.